This TCR beta chain was recovered during a study of long-term antiretroviral therapy in people with HIV. Survey level was the resolution at which the v3.0 immunoSEQ assay ran. Per-sample TRB depth target: about 40,000-50,000 T-cell genomes. Data came from immunoSEQ multiplex PCR; TCRdb stores just in-frame clones and leaves some out. The table shows about 20,000 clones, with 80% to 90% occurring only once. The germline V gene encodes CDR1 DFQATT and CDR2 SNEGSKA (reference sequence). The germline V and J ends were trimmed by 7 bases and 7 bases, with 13 bases remaining between them. The CDR3 has 11 residues.

The TCR originated in a woman under 30 with HIV. This specimen was unsorted PBMCs, taken 0.6 years after starting antiretroviral therapy. The chain carries TRBV20-1 and TRBJ1-1; D perhaps matches TRBD1 (5 bases). The CDR3 nucleotides read TGCAGTGTACGACAGCAGGTTGAAGCTTTCTTT. This codes for CSVRQQVEAFF.